This T cell receptor beta chain was sequenced for a study of vaccination effects on CD4 cells after COVID-19 (dated by TCRdb to about 2022). Regarding the study in general: Samples were taken from three convalescent patients early (day +14) and late (day +241, +227, +161 respectively) after vaccination. Across the study, the median time from the second dose to post-vaccine sampling was 72 days (range 14 to 241). SARS-CoV-2 spike-specific CD4+ TCR repertoires were compared before and after mRNA vaccination in COVID-19 convalescent patients and in infection-naive vaccine recipients. A total of 10 COVID-19 convalescent patients and 4 SARS-CoV-2-naive healthy vaccine recipients were included in the full study. Cultures from other donors in the study were sequenced using the Oncomine TCR Beta short-read assay on an Illumina iSeq 100. Summary of the overall study and its limitations: Limitations of the study were the small number of convalescent patients and the absence of early post-infection timepoints. Clones induced by infection and clones induced by vaccination both contracted markedly at late timepoints after vaccination, which fits with T cell responses waning over time. Among convalescent patients, the spike-reactive repertoire after vaccination was made up mainly of new vaccine-induced clones that were largely distinct from the clones induced by infection.

The CDR3 holds 15 amino acids from the cysteine to the phenylalanine. CDR3 DNA only is kept here, 45 bases in frame from base 1. CDR1 and CDR2 are drawn from the germline V gene: SGHTA, FQGNSA. V is pared back by 5 bases and J by 6 bases, with 16 bases lying between the germline termini. Library prep was done by the immunoSEQ multiplex PCR assay. DNA from the cultured, isolated CD4+ T cells was subjected to TCR beta CDR3 sequencing. On the study's bioinformatics: Non-productive TCR sequences were removed and reads were trimmed to the CDR3 region, keeping CDR3s of at least 7 amino acids. The MANAFEST web app was used to pick out antigen-specific clonotypes by comparing their expansion in peptide wells with that in reference cultures. Positive clones required FDR<0.05 expansion versus reference and all other wells, odds ratio above 5, and frequency above 0.1% in two replicate wells. Clonotypes significantly expanded in SARS-CoV-2 spike wells and in at least one common cold coronavirus spike condition were defined as cross-reactive. Levenshtein distance calculated with the stringdist R package was used to assess CDR3 similarity, and unrooted trees were constructed with ape in R 3.6.1. Drawn from immuneACCESS, this table holds only the in-frame rearrangements with V and J called that TCRdb kept. Clones are partly lost; checked studies trace under half to an unresolved V gene and leave the rest unexplained. D and trimming come from the DNA, and the V and J calls and clone size come from that table. The sample profile shows fewer than 15,000 clones; just under 75% of them were found once. The biggest ten clones account for 33% of the sample.

To identify antigen-specific CD4+ T cell clonotypes by their expansion, the ViraFEST assay first stimulated PBMC with viral peptide pools and then applied TCR sequencing. After less than 13 days of culture, CD4+ T cells were isolated with the EasySep CD4+ T cell isolation kit. Convalescent patients had PCR-confirmed SARS-CoV-2 infection between March and December 2020, before Alpha, Beta and Delta variants emerged in the United States. Participants received two doses of either the BNT162b2 or the mRNA-1273 mRNA SARS-CoV-2 vaccine. Two million PBMC per well were cultured in IMDM with roughly 5% human AB serum, 10 IU/ml IL-2 and gentamicin, plus 10 ug/ml peptides. Half of the culture medium was replaced with fresh IL-2-containing medium on days 3 and 7. Unless noted otherwise, every peptide stimulation condition was cultured in triplicate wells. Using Ficoll-Paque Plus gradient centrifugation, PBMC were separated from whole blood and then either used fresh or cryopreserved at -140C. The overlapping peptide pools covered the spike proteins of SARS-CoV-2 as well as those of the common cold coronaviruses HCoV-NL63, HCoV-OC43 and HCoV-229E. The QIAamp micro DNA kit was used to extract genomic DNA from the cultured CD4+ T cells.

Concerning this clone: Its antigen is unknown. Per-base quality was not reported, and no clone a single base away is much larger than it.

This specimen was CD4+ T cells from PBMCs cultured with HCoV-NL63 spike peptides, taken after COVID-19 vaccination. The sample's cell subset or site label, in plain terms: HCoV-NL63 spike overlapping peptide pool stimulation. Recombination linked TRBV7-2 to TRBJ2-2; a confident D gene designation cannot be given. This receptor was obtained from a human donor who had a prior SARS-CoV-2 infection. The DNA sequence reads TGTGCCAGCAGCCCCCGCTTTGGGCTTGCCGGGGAGCTGTTTTTT. Its amino acids are CASSPRFGLAGELFF.